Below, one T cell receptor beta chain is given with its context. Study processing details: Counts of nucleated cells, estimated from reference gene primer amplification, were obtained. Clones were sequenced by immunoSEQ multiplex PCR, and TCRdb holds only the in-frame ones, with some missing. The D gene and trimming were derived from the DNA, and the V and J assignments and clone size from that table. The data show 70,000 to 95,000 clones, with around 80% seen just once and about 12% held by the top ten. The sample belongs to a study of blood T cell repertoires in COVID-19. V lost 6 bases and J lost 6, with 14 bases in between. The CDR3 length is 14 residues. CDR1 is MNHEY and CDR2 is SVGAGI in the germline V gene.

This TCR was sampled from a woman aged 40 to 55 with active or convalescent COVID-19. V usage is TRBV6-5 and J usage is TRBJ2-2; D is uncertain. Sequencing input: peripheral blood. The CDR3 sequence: CASSSHSQAGELFF. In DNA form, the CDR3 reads TGTGCCAGCAGCTCCCACTCCCAGGCCGGGGAGCTGTTTTTT.